A selection of T cell receptor beta chains follows, all from one sample in a study of cytotoxic CD8 clonotypes in ibrutinib-treated CLL. Data came from immunoSEQ multiplex PCR; TCRdb stores just in-frame clones and leaves some out. Found here are 250,000 to 350,000 clones, about 72% of them singletons; the top ten hold around 6%. Sequenced material: PBMCs, taken at disease progression, from a patient treated with ibrutinib. The receptors were sampled from a human donor with chronic lymphocytic leukemia. CDR3s include the opening cysteine and the closing phenylalanine or tryptophan. A D gene is named only where the DNA matches it firmly. A clone size is listed for some rows: how often the clone was seen (once, few, many), or a class if it is expanded.

V	size	J	D	DNA	CDR3
TRBV2	NA	TRBJ2-3	TRBD2	TGTGCCAGCAGTGAGTTCCTAGCGGGGAGCACAGATACGCAGTATTTT	CASSEFLAGSTDTQYF
TRBV5-4	NA	TRBJ1-2	NA	TGTGCCAGCAGCCGTGGGTGGGACACCTTAAGAAGGGGCTACACCTTC	CASSRGWDTLRRGYTF
TRBV7-9	NA	TRBJ2-1	TRBD2	TGTGCCAGCAGCTTGAGGCTAGCGGGAAGCCTAAATGAGCAGTTCTTC	CASSLRLAGSLNEQFF
TRBV7-2	NA	TRBJ2-3	NA	TGTGCCAGCAGCTTAGACGGACTGGGGACAGATACGCAGTATTTT	CASSLDGLGTDTQYF
TRBV7-2	NA	TRBJ2-7	TRBD1	TGTGCCAGCAGGTGGACAGGGGGTACCTACGAGCAGTACTTC	CASRWTGGTYEQYF
TRBV11-1	NA	TRBJ2-7	NA	TGTGCCAGCAGCTTCGACAGGGAGGGCGAGCAGTACTTC	CASSFDREGEQYF
TRBV6-5	NA	TRBJ1-2	NA	TGTGCCAGCAGACTTTGGACAGCATCTGTCTATGGCTACACCTTC	CASRLWTASVYGYTF
TRBV7-2	NA	TRBJ2-7	NA	TGTGCCAGCAGCTTAGCTGGCCCCCCTCCGACAGATTACGAGCAGTACTTC	CASSLAGPPPTDYEQYF
TRBV29-1	NA	TRBJ2-1	TRBD2	TGCAGCGTCGTACTAGCGGGAAGGTATGAGCAGTTCTTC	CSVVLAGRYEQFF
TRBV29-1	NA	TRBJ1-1	TRBD1	TGCAGCGTTGGCCGCGCAAAGGGGGCAATAGCTTTCTTT	CSVGRAKGAIAFF
TRBV10-2	few	TRBJ1-2	TRBD1	TGCGCCAGCAGGCTGGGACAGCTTGACTATGGCTACACCTTC	CASRLGQLDYGYTF
TRBV5-4	NA	TRBJ1-2	TRBD1	TGTGCCAGCAGCTTGTCAGGGGGCGCGAATGGCTACACCTTC	CASSLSGGANGYTF
TRBV19	NA	TRBJ1-6	NA	TGTGCCAGTAGTGTCGGGACAAACAATTCACCCCTCCACTTT	CASSVGTNNSPLHF
TRBV7-6	NA	TRBJ2-1	NA	TGTGCCAGCAGCCGGGGACGGAACAATGAGCAGTTCTTC	CASSRGRNNEQFF
TRBV5-1	once	TRBJ2-1	NA	TGCGCCAGCAGCTTGGGCGGTCTGGGCAATGAGCAGTTCTTC	CASSLGGLGNEQFF
TRBV29-1	NA	TRBJ2-7	NA	TGCAGCGTTGAAGACTATAACTACGAGCAGTACTTC	CSVEDYNYEQYF
TRBV5-1	few	TRBJ2-5	NA	TGCGCCAGCAGCAAGGACTGGGGAAAAGAGACCCAGTACTTC	CASSKDWGKETQYF
TRBV19	NA	TRBJ2-7	NA	TGTGCCAGTAGTAATCCCGCCGGGACAAGCTCCTACGAGCAGTACTTC	CASSNPAGTSSYEQYF
TRBV9	NA	TRBJ1-1	NA	TGTGCCAGCAGCGTAGCTACCGGACAGTTGAACACTGAAGCTTTCTTT	CASSVATGQLNTEAFF
TRBV15	NA	TRBJ1-6	TRBD1	TGTGCCACCAGCAGGACAGGGCCATATAATTCACCCCTCCACTTT	CATSRTGPYNSPLHF
TRBV7-8	NA	TRBJ2-1	TRBD2	TGTGCCAGCAGCCATCAGGGACTAGCGGACAACTCCTACAATGAGCAGTTCTTC	CASSHQGLADNSYNEQFF
TRBV6-1	few	TRBJ1-6	NA	TGTGCCAGCGGAGTCGGGGTCAGCTCACCCCTCCACTTT	CASGVGVSSPLHF
TRBV14	NA	TRBJ2-3	NA	TGTGCCAGCAGCCAAAGGGGCGGGGGCAGCACAGATACGCAGTATTTT	CASSQRGGGSTDTQYF
TRBV27	NA	TRBJ2-5	TRBD1	TGTGCCAGCAGTCCCTCGACAGGGCCGGGAGAGACCCAGTACTTC	CASSPSTGPGETQYF
TRBV5-1	NA	TRBJ2-5	NA	TGCGCCAGCAGCCCCCCCGGGGGCGGGTGGGAGACCCAGTACTTC	CASSPPGGGWETQYF
TRBV28	NA	TRBJ1-2	NA	TGTGCCAGCAGTTCCACCTATGGCTACACCTTC	CASSSTYGYTF
TRBV28	NA	TRBJ1-4	NA	TGTGCCAGCAGAACGACTAATGAAAAACTGTTTTTT	CASRTTNEKLFF
TRBV9	NA	TRBJ2-7	TRBD1	TGTGCCAGCAGCGCAACAGGGGCCGCTTGGTACGAGCAGTACTTC	CASSATGAAWYEQYF
TRBV5-6	NA	TRBJ2-1	TRBD2	TGTGCCAGCAGAGCCCAGAAGCGGGAGGGCTACAATGAGCAGTTCTTC	CASRAQKREGYNEQFF
TRBV7-9	NA	TRBJ1-5	TRBD1	TGTGCCAGCAGCGCGGGACAGGGTGAACAGTCCCAGCATTTT	CASSAGQGEQSQHF
TRBV5-1	NA	TRBJ2-5	NA	TGCGCCAGCAGCTTTGCCGACAGGCGCCAAGAGACCCAGTACTTC	CASSFADRRQETQYF
TRBV5-1	NA	TRBJ1-2	NA	TGCGCCAGCAGCCCGGGCAGGGGCGGGATATACGGCTACACCTTC	CASSPGRGGIYGYTF
TRBV28	many	TRBJ2-7	NA	TGTGCCAGCAGTTTAGGGTTCTACTACGAGCAGTACTTC	CASSLGFYYEQYF
TRBV7-2	NA	TRBJ1-2	NA	TGTGCCAGCAGCTTTGGGCGGTTATACGGCTACACCTTC	CASSFGRLYGYTF
TRBV13	NA	TRBJ2-7	TRBD2	TGTGCCAGCAGCGGTCGTAGCGGGAACTCCTACGAGCAGTACTTC	CASSGRSGNSYEQYF
TRBV19	NA	TRBJ2-4	TRBD1	TGTGCCAGTAGGCCGGACAGGCTAGCCAAAAACATTCAGTACTTC	CASRPDRLAKNIQYF
TRBV4-1	once	TRBJ1-6	NA	TGCGCCAGCAGCCTGCCAGGGGAGTCACCCCTCCACTTT	CASSLPGESPLHF
TRBV11-3	few	TRBJ2-2	NA	TGTGCCAGCAGCTGGAAGTCAGGGGCGAACACCGGGGAGCTGTTTTTT	CASSWKSGANTGELFF
TRBV2	NA	TRBJ2-7	NA	TGTGCCAGCACCTCCGGGCGGGGAAACTACGAGCAGTACTTC	CASTSGRGNYEQYF
TRBV9	NA	TRBJ2-6	NA	TGTGCCAGCAGCGTACGTTTAGTGGGGGCCAACGTCCTGACTTTC	CASSVRLVGANVLTF
TRBV6-5	NA	TRBJ1-2	TRBD1	TGTGCCACCGGACAGGGTAACTATGGCTACACCTTC	CATGQGNYGYTF
TRBV29-1	NA	TRBJ2-1	TRBD2	TGCAGCGTTGGGGGACTAGCGGGAACGAGTGAGCAGTTCTTC	CSVGGLAGTSEQFF
TRBV5-1	NA	TRBJ2-5	NA	TGCGCCAGCAGCGTAGGAGGGGGGAGAGAGACCCAGTACTTC	CASSVGGGRETQYF
TRBV19	few	TRBJ1-5	TRBD1	TGTGCCAGTAAGGACAGGGGCTCCAGGGAGCATTTT	CASKDRGSREHF
TRBV10-3	NA	TRBJ1-2	NA	TGTGCCATCAGTGAAGGGATTACAGCTACCCTGCTTAACTATGGCTACACCTTC	CAISEGITATLLNYGYTF
TRBV6-5	few	TRBJ1-5	NA	TGTGCCAGCAGCCCCCTCCATAGCAATCAGCCCCAGCATTTT	CASSPLHSNQPQHF
TRBV29-1	NA	TRBJ2-1	NA	TGCAGCGGATCAGGGGGGAGCTCCTACAATGAGCAGTTCTTC	CSGSGGSSYNEQFF
TRBV9	few	TRBJ2-3	NA	TGTGCCAGCAGCGTAGAGGCAGGGGTCACAGATACGCAGTATTTT	CASSVEAGVTDTQYF
TRBV7-8	NA	TRBJ2-7	TRBD2	TGTGCCAGCAGCCCGCTGCCGACTAGCGGGGGCACCTACGAGCAGTACTTC	CASSPLPTSGGTYEQYF
TRBV6-5	NA	TRBJ2-1	NA	TGTGCCAGCAGTTACAGAGGTAGCTCCTACAATGAGCAGTTCTTC	CASSYRGSSYNEQFF
TRBV18	NA	TRBJ2-7	TRBD2	TGTGCCAGCTCGCCCGGACTAGCGGCCACCTACGAGCAGTACTTC	CASSPGLAATYEQYF
TRBV23-1	NA	TRBJ1-5	NA	TGCGCCAGCAGTCAAAGGGGCGCCAGGGGCAGGGAAAGGTGCAATCAGCCCCAGCATTTT	CASSQRGARGRERCNQPQHF
TRBV18	NA	TRBJ1-2	NA	TGTGCCAGCTCACCCGATGGCTACACCTTC	CASSPDGYTF
TRBV14	NA	TRBJ2-3	NA	TGTGCCAGCAGCCAAGATTATTTGGGTCGGGCGTCAGATACGCAGTATTTT	CASSQDYLGRASDTQYF
TRBV11-2	NA	TRBJ2-3	NA	TGTGCCAGCAGCTTAGATCGCGGTATCACAGATACGCAGTATTTT	CASSLDRGITDTQYF
TRBV19	NA	TRBJ1-1	NA	TGTGCCAGTAGTAGCAGGGGTCATAACACTGAAGCTTTCTTT	CASSSRGHNTEAFF
TRBV6-1	NA	TRBJ1-1	NA	TGTGCCAGCAGTGACGGTGGGAACACTGAAGCTTTCTTT	CASSDGGNTEAFF